The TCR beta chain described here comes from a study of blood T cell repertoires in COVID-19 (TCRdb year 2020). Some background on the complete study: Collaborator samples came from the United States, Italy and Spain and covered acute and convalescent phases of COVID-19. The material from the prospective study consisted of cDNA or gDNA derived from T cells, B-cell-depleted T cells, or PBMCs. Subjects who had been exposed to COVID-19, were actively infected with it, or had recovered from it provided the deeply sampled blood TCRbeta repertoires that made up the dataset. A freely available public database, intended as a resource for researchers studying the immune response to SARS-CoV-2, is where the repertoires were released. The samples were drawn from two sources: the first 160 participants of the ongoing ImmuneRACE study, and about 1,300 subjects contributed by 6 global collaborators. A de-identified subject ID, COVID-19 status, age in years and sex were almost always included in the sample metadata. HLA class I and class II types, where available, came from metadata supplied by the sample provider rather than from assay-based typing.

With regard to this clone: The specificity of this receptor is unknown. The input lacks base qualities; no much larger clone sits a single base away.

The investigation overall reported the following: The quantity of clinical and demographic metadata differed by source and by participant and was supplied without curation.

Cut back by 0 bases and 4 bases, the V and J ends lie 10 bases apart. The CDR3 goes from the cysteine to the phenylalanine over 14 residues. Only the CDR3 region is kept as DNA, spanning 42 bases read in frame from base 1. From a lookup of the germline V gene (reference sequence), CDR1 and CDR2 are MNHEY and SMNVEV. Participants in the prospective study were enrolled through a virtual design, were aged roughly 18 to 90 years, and lived in 24 United States geographic areas. In the prospective study, participants were assigned to cohorts based on the clinical history participants reported in a screening survey and a study questionnaire. Exposed participants had been in contact, within 2 weeks of entering the study, with a person who had a PCR-confirmed or clinician-diagnosed case of COVID-19. In the prospective study, mobile phlebotomists collected whole blood, serum and a nasopharyngeal or oropharyngeal swab from each participant. Over an approximately two-month period, participants in the prospective study had the option of providing additional blood draws and questionnaires. Prospective study blood samples were shipped either frozen or at room temperature before DNA extraction.

The immunoSEQ Assay, a bias-controlled multiplex PCR, was used to amplify TCRbeta CDR3 regions from genomic DNA. Concerning the study's data processing: The number of nucleated cells in each sample was estimated from the amplification of reference gene primers within the assay. To quantify the absolute abundance of each unique TCRbeta CDR3 rearrangement, sequence reads were collapsed and filtered. For each sample, productive Simpson clonality was calculated as the square root of Simpson's diversity index across productive rearrangements. TCRdb retrieved this table from immuneACCESS and kept in-frame rearrangements only. Not all clones are present; in checked studies, unresolved V genes account for under half, and no reason is known for the remainder. D and trimming come from the DNA, and the V and J calls and clone size come from that table. This sample is represented by under 400,000 clones; approximately 91% of them were singletons. Of the sample, 1% is held by the ten largest clones.

The sequence derives from a woman in her twenties or thirties who had been exposed to COVID-19. The rearranged chain carries TRBV27 and TRBJ2-7; a confident D gene designation cannot be given. The sequencing input was PBMCs or T cells enriched from blood (not recorded which). The CDR3 sequence is CASSLSRKSYEQYF. The DNA sequence reads TGTGCCAGCAGTTTATCGCGGAAGTCGTACGAGCAGTACTTC.